This T cell receptor beta chain was recovered during a study of blood T cell repertoires in COVID-19. About the study: Researchers got acute and convalescent COVID-19 samples from the United States, Italy and Spain.

As originally analysed: How many nucleated cells were present was estimated from reference gene primer amplification. The protocol was immunoSEQ multiplex PCR, while the TCRdb copy is restricted to in-frame clones and leaves out a portion. Clonal size and the V and J genes are those of that table, whereas D and trimming came from the DNA. The sample has under 80,000 clones, 80% to 90% seen once. The CDR3 runs 13 residues. V lost 3 bases to trimming and J lost 5 bases, with 10 bases between them. CDR1 is KGHSH and CDR2 is LQKENI in the germline V gene. Sequenced input: peripheral blood. The sequence was obtained from an elderly man in a cohort sampled during active COVID-19. The chain employs TRBV18 and TRBJ2-5; no definite D call. The CDR3 is CASSPLTGETQYF. CDR3 coding DNA: TGTGCCAGCTCACCCTTGACTGGGGAGACCCAGTACTTC.